What follows are 3 T cell receptor beta chains derived from one specimen sequenced in a study of post-analysis software for immune sequencing data. Notes on the study in general: In patients, TRBV5-6, TRBV5-1 and TRBV20-1 belonged to four or five TRBV segments found more frequently than in controls.

Prepared libraries of TCR beta cDNA carried unique molecular identifiers. Each CDR3 protein gets one entry after TCRdb re-called the PCR reads with MiXCR. Among 750,000 to 900,000 distinct CDR3 sequences listed, about 45% were seen once. Their recognized antigens are unknown. Material: blood. These receptors came from a girl aged 10 to 17 with multiple sclerosis.

The genes are TRBV7-9 and TRBJ2-5; D might be TRBD2 (6 bases). The V end was cut by 2 bases, the J end by 11 bases, with 21 bases between. Germline assignment: CDR1 SEHNR and CDR2 FQNEAQ (reference sequence). The CDR3 spans 15 residues. DNA of the CDR3: TGTGCCAGCAGCTTATCGGCTTCCCCCTCGGGGGAGCAGTACTTC. The encoded protein is CASSLSASPSGEQYF.

This rearrangement joins TRBV5-1 to TRBJ2-7, with D possibly TRBD2 on 6 matching bases. Germline lookup yields CDR1 SGHRS and CDR2 YFSETQ. This CDR3 spans 17 amino acids. V was trimmed by 2 bases and J by 2 bases, leaving 20 bases between them. In nucleotides, the CDR3 is TGCGCCAGCAGCTTTGATCCTCCCGGGACTGGAGCCTACGAGCAGTACTTC. It codes for CASSFDPPGTGAYEQYF.

This clonotype appeared many times. The CDR3 is CASSLGDGAYEQYF. DNA for the CDR3: TGCGCCAGCAGCTTGGGGGACGGCGCCTACGAGCAGTACTTC. This chain links TRBV5-1 with TRBJ2-7, with D possibly being TRBD1 or TRBD2 (5 bases each). V lost 0 bases and J 2 bases, leaving 9 bases between the germline ends. Looked up from germline, CDR1 is SGHRS and CDR2 is YFSETQ. The CDR3 consists of 14 residues.